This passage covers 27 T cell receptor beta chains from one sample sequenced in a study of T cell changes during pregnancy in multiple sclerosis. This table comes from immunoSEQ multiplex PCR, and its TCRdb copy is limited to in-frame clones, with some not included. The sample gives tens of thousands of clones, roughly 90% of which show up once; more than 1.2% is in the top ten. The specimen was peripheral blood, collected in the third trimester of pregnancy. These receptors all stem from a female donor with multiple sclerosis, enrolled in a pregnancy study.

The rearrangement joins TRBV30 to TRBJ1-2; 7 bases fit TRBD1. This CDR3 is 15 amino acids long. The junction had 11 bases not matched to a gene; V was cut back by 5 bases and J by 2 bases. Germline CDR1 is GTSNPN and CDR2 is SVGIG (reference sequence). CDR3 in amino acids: CAWVRQGEGNYGYTF. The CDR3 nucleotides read TGTGCCTGGGTTCGACAGGGTGAGGGAAACTATGGCTACACCTTC.

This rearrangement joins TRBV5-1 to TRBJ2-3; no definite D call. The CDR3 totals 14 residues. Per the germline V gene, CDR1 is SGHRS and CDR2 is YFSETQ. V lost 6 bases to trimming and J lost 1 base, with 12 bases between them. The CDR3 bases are TGCGCCAGCACCAAACCTGGCCGCACAGATACGCAGTATTTT. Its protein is CASTKPGRTDTQYF.

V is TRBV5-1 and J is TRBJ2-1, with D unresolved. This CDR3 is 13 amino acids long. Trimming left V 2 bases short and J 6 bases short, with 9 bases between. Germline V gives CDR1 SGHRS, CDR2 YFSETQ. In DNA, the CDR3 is TGCGCCAGCAGCTTCGCCGCCGGCAATGAGCAGTTCTTC. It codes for CASSFAAGNEQFF.

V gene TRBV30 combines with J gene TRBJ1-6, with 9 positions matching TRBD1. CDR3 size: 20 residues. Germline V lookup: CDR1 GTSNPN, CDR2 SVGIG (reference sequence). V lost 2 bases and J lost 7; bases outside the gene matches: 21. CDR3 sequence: CAWSRQGVTVLVFQNSPLHF. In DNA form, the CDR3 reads TGTGCCTGGAGTAGACAGGGGGTGACGGTATTAGTATTCCAGAATTCACCCCTCCACTTT.

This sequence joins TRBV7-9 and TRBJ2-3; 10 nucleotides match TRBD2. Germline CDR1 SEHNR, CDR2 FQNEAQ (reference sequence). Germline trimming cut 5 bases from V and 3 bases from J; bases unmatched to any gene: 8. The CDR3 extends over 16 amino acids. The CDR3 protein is CASSRYIAGGTDTQYF. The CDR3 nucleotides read TGTGCCAGCAGCCGTTATATAGCGGGGGGAACAGATACGCAGTATTTT.

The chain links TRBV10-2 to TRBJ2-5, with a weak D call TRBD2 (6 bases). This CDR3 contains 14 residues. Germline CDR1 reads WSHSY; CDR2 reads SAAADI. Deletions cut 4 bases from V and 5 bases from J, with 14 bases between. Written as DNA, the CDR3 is TGCGCCAGCAGTGGGGACTTCCACGGGGAGACCCAGTACTTC. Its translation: CASSGDFHGETQYF.

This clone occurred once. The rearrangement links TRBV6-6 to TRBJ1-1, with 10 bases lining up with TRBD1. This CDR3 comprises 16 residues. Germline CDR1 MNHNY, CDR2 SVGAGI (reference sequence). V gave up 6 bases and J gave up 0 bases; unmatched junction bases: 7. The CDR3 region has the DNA TGTGCCAGCAGAGCCGGGACAGGGGTTATGAACACTGAAGCTTTCTTT. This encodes CASRAGTGVMNTEAFF.

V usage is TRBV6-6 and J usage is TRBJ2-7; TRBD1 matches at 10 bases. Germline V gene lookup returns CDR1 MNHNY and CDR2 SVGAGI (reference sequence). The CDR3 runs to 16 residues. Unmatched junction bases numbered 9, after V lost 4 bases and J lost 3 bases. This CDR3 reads CASSWPPGTGDYEQYF. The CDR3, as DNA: TGTGCCAGCAGTTGGCCTCCCGGGACAGGGGACTACGAGCAGTACTTC.

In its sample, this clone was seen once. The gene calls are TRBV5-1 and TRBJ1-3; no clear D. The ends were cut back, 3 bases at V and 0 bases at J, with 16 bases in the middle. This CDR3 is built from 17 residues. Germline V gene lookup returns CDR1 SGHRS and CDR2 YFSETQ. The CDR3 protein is CASSSGGRYNSGNTIYF. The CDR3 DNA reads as TGCGCCAGCAGCTCCGGAGGGCGGTACAACTCTGGAAACACCATATATTTT.

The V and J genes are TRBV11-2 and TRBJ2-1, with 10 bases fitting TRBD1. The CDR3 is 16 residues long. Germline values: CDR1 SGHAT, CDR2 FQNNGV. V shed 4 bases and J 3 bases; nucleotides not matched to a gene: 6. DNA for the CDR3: TGTGCCAGCAGCTACGACAGGGGGCGCGTCTACAATGAGCAGTTCTTC. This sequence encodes CASSYDRGRVYNEQFF.

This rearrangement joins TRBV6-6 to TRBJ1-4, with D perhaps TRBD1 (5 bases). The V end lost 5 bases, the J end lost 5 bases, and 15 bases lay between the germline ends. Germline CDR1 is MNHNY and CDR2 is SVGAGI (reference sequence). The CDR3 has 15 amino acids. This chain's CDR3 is CASSGARARNEKLFF. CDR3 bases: TGTGCCAGCAGTGGGGCCCGTGCCCGAAATGAAAAACTGTTTTTT.

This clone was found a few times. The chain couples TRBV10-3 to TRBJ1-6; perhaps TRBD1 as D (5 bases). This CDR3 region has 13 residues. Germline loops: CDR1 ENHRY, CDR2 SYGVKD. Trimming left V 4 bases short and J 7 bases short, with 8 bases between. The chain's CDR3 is CAISGDWNSPLHF. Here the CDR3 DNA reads TGTGCCATCAGTGGGGACTGGAATTCACCCCTCCACTTT.

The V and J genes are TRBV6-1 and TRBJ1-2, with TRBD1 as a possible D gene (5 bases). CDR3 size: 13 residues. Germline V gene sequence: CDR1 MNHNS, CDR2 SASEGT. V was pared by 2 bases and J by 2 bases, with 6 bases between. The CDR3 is CASSERGNYGYTF. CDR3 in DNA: TGTGCCAGCAGTGAAAGGGGAAACTATGGCTACACCTTC.

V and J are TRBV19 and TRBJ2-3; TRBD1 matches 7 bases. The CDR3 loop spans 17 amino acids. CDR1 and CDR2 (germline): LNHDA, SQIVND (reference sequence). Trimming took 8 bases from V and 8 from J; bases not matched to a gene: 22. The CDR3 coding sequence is TGTGCCAGTGCCCCCCTTCAGGACAGTATGAGGGGGCGTACGCAGTATTTT. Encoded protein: CASAPLQDSMRGRTQYF.

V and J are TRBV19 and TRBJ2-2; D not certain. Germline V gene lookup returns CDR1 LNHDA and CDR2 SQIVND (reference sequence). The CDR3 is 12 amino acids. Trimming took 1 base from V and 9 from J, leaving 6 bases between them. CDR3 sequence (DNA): TGTGCCAGTAGTATAGCTATCAGGGAGCTGTTTTTT. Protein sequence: CASSIAIRELFF.

DNA for the CDR3: TGTGCCACCTTAAACCCGGGACAGGGTGAAAAACTGTTTTTT. This sequence encodes CATLNPGQGEKLFF. The chain uses TRBV27 and TRBJ1-4, with 9 positions matching TRBD1. V lost 10 bases, J lost 7 bases, and 10 bases stayed unmatched. This CDR3 is built from 14 residues. From germline, CDR1 is MNHEY and CDR2 SMNVEV (reference sequence).

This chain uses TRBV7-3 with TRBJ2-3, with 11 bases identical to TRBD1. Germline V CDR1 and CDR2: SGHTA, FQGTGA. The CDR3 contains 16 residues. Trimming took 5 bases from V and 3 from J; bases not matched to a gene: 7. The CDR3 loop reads CASSAYGTGGTDTQYF. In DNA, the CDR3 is TGTGCCAGCAGCGCGTACGGGACAGGGGGAACAGATACGCAGTATTTT. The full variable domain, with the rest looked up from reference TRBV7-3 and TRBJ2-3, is GAGVSQTPSNKVTEKGKYVELRCDPISGHTALYWYRQSLGQGPEFLIYFQGTGAADDSGLPNDRFFAVRPEGSVSTLKIQRTERGDSAVYLCASSAYGTGGTDTQYFGPGTRLTVL.

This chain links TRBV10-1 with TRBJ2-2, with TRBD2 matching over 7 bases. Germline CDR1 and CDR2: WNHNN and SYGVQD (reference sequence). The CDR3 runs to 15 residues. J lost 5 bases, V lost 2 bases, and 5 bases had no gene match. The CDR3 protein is CASSETASGTGELFF. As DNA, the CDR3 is TGCGCCAGCAGTGAGACGGCTAGCGGAACCGGGGAGCTGTTTTTT.

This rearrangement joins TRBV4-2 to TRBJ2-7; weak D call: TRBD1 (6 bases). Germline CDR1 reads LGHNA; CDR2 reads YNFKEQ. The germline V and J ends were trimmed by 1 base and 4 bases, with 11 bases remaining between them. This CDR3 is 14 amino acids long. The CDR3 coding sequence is TGTGCCAGCAGCCAAGGGACAGATGATTACGAGCAGTACTTC. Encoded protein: CASSQGTDDYEQYF.

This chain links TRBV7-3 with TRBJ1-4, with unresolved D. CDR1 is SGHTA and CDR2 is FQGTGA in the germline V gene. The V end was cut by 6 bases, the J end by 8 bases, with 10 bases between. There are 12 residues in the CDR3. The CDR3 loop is CASSPGGEKLFF. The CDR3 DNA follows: TGTGCCAGCAGTCCAGGTGGCGAAAAACTGTTTTTT.

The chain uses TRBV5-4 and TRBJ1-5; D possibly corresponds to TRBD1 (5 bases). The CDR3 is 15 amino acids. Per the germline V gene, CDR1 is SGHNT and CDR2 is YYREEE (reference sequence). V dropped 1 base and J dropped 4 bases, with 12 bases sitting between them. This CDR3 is CASSLRQGRNQPQHF. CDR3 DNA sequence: TGTGCCAGCAGCTTGCGGCAGGGAAGAAATCAGCCCCAGCATTTT. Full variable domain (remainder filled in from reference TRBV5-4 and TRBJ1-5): ETGVTQSPTHLIKTRGQQVTLRCSSQSGHNTVSWYQQALGQGPQFIFQYYREEENGRGNFPPRFSGLQFPNYSSELNVNALELDDSALYLCASSLRQGRNQPQHFGDGTRLSIL.

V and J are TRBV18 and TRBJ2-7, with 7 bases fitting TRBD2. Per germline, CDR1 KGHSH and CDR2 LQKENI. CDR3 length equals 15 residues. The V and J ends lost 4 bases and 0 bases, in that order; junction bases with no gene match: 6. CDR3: CASSLREGPSYEQYF. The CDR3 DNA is TGTGCCAGCTCACTTAGGGAGGGGCCCTCCTACGAGCAGTACTTC.

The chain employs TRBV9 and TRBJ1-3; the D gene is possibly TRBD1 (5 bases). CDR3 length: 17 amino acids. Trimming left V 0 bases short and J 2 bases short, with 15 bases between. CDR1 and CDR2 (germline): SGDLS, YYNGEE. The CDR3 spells CASSVEGTAYPGNTIYF. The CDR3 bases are TGTGCCAGCAGCGTAGAAGGGACTGCGTACCCTGGAAACACCATATATTTT.

The CDR3 loop is CASSSTGSLHF. CDR3 sequence (DNA): TGTGCCAGCAGTTCGACAGGTTCCCTCCACTTT. The rearrangement joins TRBV28 to TRBJ1-6, with D possibly TRBD1 on 6 matching bases. In germline, CDR1 is MDHEN, CDR2 SYDVKM. The CDR3 length is 11 residues. V lost 4 bases and J lost 14, with 9 bases in between. Full variable domain (remainder filled in from reference TRBV28 and TRBJ1-6): DVKVTQSSRYLVKRTGEKVFLECVQDMDHENMFWYRQDPGLGLRLIYFSYDVKMKEKGDIPEGYSVSREKKERFSLILESASTNQTSMYLCASSSTGSLHFGNGTRLTVT.

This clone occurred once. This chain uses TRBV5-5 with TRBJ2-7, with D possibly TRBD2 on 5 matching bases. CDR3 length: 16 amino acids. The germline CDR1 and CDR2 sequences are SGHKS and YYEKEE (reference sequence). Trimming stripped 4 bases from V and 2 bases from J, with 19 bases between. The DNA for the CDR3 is TGTGCCAGCAGCCGTGACTGGAAGAGGGCTCCCTACGAGCAGTACTTC. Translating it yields CASSRDWKRAPYEQYF.

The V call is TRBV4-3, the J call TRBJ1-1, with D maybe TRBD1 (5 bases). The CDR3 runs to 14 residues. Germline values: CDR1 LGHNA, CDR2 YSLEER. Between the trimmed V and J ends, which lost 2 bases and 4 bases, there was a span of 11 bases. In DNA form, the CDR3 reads TGCGCCAGCAGCCAACCAGGGTTAAGCACTGAAGCTTTCTTT. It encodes CASSQPGLSTEAFF.

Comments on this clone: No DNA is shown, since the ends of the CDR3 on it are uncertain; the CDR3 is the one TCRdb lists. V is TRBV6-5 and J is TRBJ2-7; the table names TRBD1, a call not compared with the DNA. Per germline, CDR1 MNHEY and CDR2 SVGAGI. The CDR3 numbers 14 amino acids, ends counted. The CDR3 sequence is CASSTSDRTYEQYF.